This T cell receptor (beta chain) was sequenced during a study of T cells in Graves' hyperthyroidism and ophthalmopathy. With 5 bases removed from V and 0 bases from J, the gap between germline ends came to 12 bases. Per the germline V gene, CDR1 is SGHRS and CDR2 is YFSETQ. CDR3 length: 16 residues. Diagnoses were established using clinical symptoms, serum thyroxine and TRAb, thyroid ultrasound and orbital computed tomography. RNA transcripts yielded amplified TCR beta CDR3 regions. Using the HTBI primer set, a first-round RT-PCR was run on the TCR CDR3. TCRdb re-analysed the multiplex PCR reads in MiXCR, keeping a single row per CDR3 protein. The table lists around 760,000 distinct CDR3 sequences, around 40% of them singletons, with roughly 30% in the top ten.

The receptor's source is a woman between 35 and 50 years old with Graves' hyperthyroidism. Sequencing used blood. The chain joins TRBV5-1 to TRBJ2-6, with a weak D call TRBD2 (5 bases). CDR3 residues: CASSSAGASGANVLTF. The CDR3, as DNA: TGCGCCAGCAGTTCTGCGGGCGCCTCTGGGGCCAACGTCCTGACTTTC.